The rows below give T cell receptor beta chains drawn from one sample of a study of blood T cell repertoires in COVID-19. TCRdb's table, derived via immunoSEQ multiplex PCR, lists solely in-frame clones and lacks some. The data contain 150,000 to 200,000 clones, more than 75% of them seen just once; the ten biggest clones take up approximately 5.5%. The sample was peripheral blood. These receptors all come from a man in his forties or fifties with active or convalescent COVID-19. Each CDR3 is given with its conserved first and last residue. A D gene is named only where the DNA matches it firmly. The size entry is marked missing in some rows and otherwise reads once, few, many or a size class.

TRBV10-3	TRBD1	TRBJ1-1	.	TGTGCCATCAGTGCGTCGACAGGGGGCGCGTCGACTGAAGCTTTCTTT	CAISASTGGASTEAFF
TRBV6-2/TRBV6-3	.	TRBJ2-3	.	TGTGCCAGCAGTCCCCGATCGACGACAAGCACAGATACGCAGTATTTT	CASSPRSTTSTDTQYF
TRBV9	.	TRBJ2-5	.	TGTGCCAGCAGCGTAACGAATAACGGGGAGACCCAGTACTTC	CASSVTNNGETQYF
TRBV5-5	.	TRBJ1-2	.	TGTGCCAGCAGCTTGGCCGAGTACTCTCCTGGCTACACCTTC	CASSLAEYSPGYTF
TRBV6-5	.	TRBJ2-2	.	TGTGCCATATCCGGGACGAACACCGGGGAGCTGTTTTTT	CAISGTNTGELFF
TRBV2	.	TRBJ1-1	.	TGTGCCAGCAGTGAAATCAGGGAGGCTCACGCTGAAGCTTTCTTT	CASSEIREAHAEAFF
TRBV28	TRBD1	TRBJ1-4	.	TGTGCCAGCCGCTATTCAGGACAGGGGGGATCAACTAATGAAAAACTGTTTTTT	CASRYSGQGGSTNEKLFF
TRBV19	TRBD1	TRBJ2-1	few	TGTGCCAGTAGTATTCAAAAGGGGACAGGGTATAATGAGCAGTTCTTC	CASSIQKGTGYNEQFF
TRBV6-5	.	TRBJ1-2	once	TGTGCCAGCCTGATCGGAGTTGGTGGCTACACCTTC	CASLIGVGGYTF
TRBV6-5	TRBD1	TRBJ2-1	.	TGTGCCAGCAGTTACAGGGGGCTGAATGAGCAGTTCTTC	CASSYRGLNEQFF
TRBV19	TRBD1	TRBJ2-7	.	TGTGCCAGTAGTACCGGACAGGAACTATCCTACGAGCAGTACTTC	CASSTGQELSYEQYF
TRBV27	.	TRBJ2-2	.	TGTGCCAGCAGTTTATCGCGCCACACCGGGGAGCTGTTTTTT	CASSLSRHTGELFF
TRBV18	.	TRBJ2-6	.	TGTGCCAGCTCGCCGAAAGACAGATCTGGGGCCAACGTCCTGACTTTC	CASSPKDRSGANVLTF
TRBV27	TRBD1	TRBJ1-1	.	TGTGCCAGCAGTGACAGGGTGCCAAGCACTGAAGCTTTCTTT	CASSDRVPSTEAFF
TRBV6-5	TRBD2	TRBJ2-1	.	TGTGCCAGCAATAAGGGACTAGCGGGTTCCAATGAGCAGTTCTTC	CASNKGLAGSNEQFF
TRBV5-1	.	TRBJ1-1	.	TGCGCCAGCAGCTTATGGACAGCCAACACTGAAGCTTTCTTT	CASSLWTANTEAFF
TRBV19	TRBD1	TRBJ1-1	.	TGTGCCAGTAGTCCGGGGACAGGCTCCAGAGGAGTCTTCACTGAAGCTTTCTTT	CASSPGTGSRGVFTEAFF
TRBV19	TRBD2	TRBJ2-2	.	TGTGCCAGTAGTACTAGCGGGGGGGCGAACGGGGAGCTGTTTTTT	CASSTSGGANGELFF
TRBV25-1	.	TRBJ1-1	once	TGTGCCAGCAGTGAATCACCGGGATTTGAAGCTTTCTTT	CASSESPGFEAFF
TRBV27	.	TRBJ2-7	.	TGTGCCAGCAAGGAGGGAATCTCCTACGAGCAGTACTTC	CASKEGISYEQYF
TRBV11-3	TRBD2	TRBJ2-3	.	TGTGCCAGCAGCCATGGACTAGCGGGACCCGGTCATAGCACAGATACGCAGTATTTT	CASSHGLAGPGHSTDTQYF
TRBV27	TRBD1	TRBJ2-7	once	TGTGCCAGCAGTTTACAGCCCGGGACAGGGTACGAGCAGTACTTC	CASSLQPGTGYEQYF
TRBV25-1	TRBD1	TRBJ1-1	.	TGTGCCAGCAGTGAGGGACAGATACCTGGCGGAGCTTTCTTT	CASSEGQIPGGAFF
TRBV5-1	.	TRBJ1-6	.	TGCGCCAGCAGCTCAGGGGAACGACCTTCACCCCTCCACTTT	CASSSGERPSPLHF
TRBV5-4	TRBD1	TRBJ1-3	.	TGTGCCAGCAGCGCACTACAGGGGTTCTCTGGAAACACCATATATTTT	CASSALQGFSGNTIYF
TRBV10-3	.	TRBJ1-5	.	TGTGCCATCAGTGAGTCCAGGGATCAGCCCCAGCATTTT	CAISESRDQPQHF
TRBV29-1	TRBD2	TRBJ2-2	.	TGCAGCGTTGAGCTGCGGACTAGCGGGTACGGGGAGCTGTTTTTT	CSVELRTSGYGELFF
TRBV7-3	.	TRBJ1-1	.	TGTGCCAGCAGCTTAGCCCCAAGACTCACAGGAACCACTGAAGCTTTCTTT	CASSLAPRLTGTTEAFF
TRBV3-1/TRBV3-2	.	TRBJ2-5	.	TGTGCCAGCAGCCACGAGTCGGAGACCCAGTACTTC	CASSHESETQYF
TRBV14	.	TRBJ2-2	once	TGTGCCAGCAGCCGTTCACAGGGAAACACCGGGGAGCTGTTTTTT	CASSRSQGNTGELFF
TRBV19	.	TRBJ1-5	.	TGTGCCAGTAGTATGGAGACTCTTCATAGCAATCAGCCCCAGCATTTT	CASSMETLHSNQPQHF
TRBV2	.	TRBJ1-4	.	TGTGCCAGCATCCGAAATCGGGGGTTTAATGAAAAACTGTTTTTT	CASIRNRGFNEKLFF
TRBV15	.	TRBJ1-2	.	TGTGCCACCAGCAGATCCGGCCCAGGGACAACGCACGGCTACACCTTC	CATSRSGPGTTHGYTF
TRBV2	TRBD1	TRBJ1-4	.	TGTGCCAGCAGTGCACGCGACAGGGGAGCCTCTAATGAAAAACTGTTTTTT	CASSARDRGASNEKLFF
TRBV12-5	TRBD1	TRBJ1-2	.	TGTGCTAGTGGTTTTTCGACAGGGCGTTATGGCTACACCTTC	CASGFSTGRYGYTF
TRBV18	TRBD1	TRBJ2-7	.	TGTGCCAGCTCACGCACCTCCGGGACAGGGGTTAACGAGCAGTACTTC	CASSRTSGTGVNEQYF
TRBV30	.	TRBJ2-3	.	TGTGCCTGGAGGTTGCGGGGTGGGGATACGCAGTATTTT	CAWRLRGGDTQYF
TRBV6-5	.	TRBJ2-5	.	TGTGCCAGCAGATACGGCCCTCAAGAGACCCAGTACTTC	CASRYGPQETQYF
TRBV6-6	.	TRBJ1-6	.	TGTGCCAGCAGACAAGGGGTCGGGTCCTATAATTCACCCCTCCACTTT	CASRQGVGSYNSPLHF
TRBV9	TRBD2	TRBJ2-3	.	TGTGCCAGCAGCGTAGAAGCGGGGGGGCAGACAGATACGCAGTATTTT	CASSVEAGGQTDTQYF
TRBV5-6	TRBD1	TRBJ1-2	.	TGTGCCAGCAGCTTGATCACAGGGGGATATGGCTACACCTTC	CASSLITGGYGYTF
TRBV6-1	.	TRBJ1-6	.	TGTGCCAGCAGTGAAGCGGTTGGGGGCCCGGGTGGATCACCCCTCCACTTT	CASSEAVGGPGGSPLHF
TRBV28	.	TRBJ1-3	once	TGTGCCACCGAGGGCCGGGGGGCAGGAAACACCATATATTTT	CATEGRGAGNTIYF
TRBV19	.	TRBJ2-7	.	TGTGCCAGTAGTATAGCCACAGTCTACGAGCAGTACTTC	CASSIATVYEQYF
TRBV5-5	.	TRBJ2-7	once	TGTGCCAGCAGCTTGATGGGGGCGCTGTCCTACGAGCAGTACTTC	CASSLMGALSYEQYF
TRBV20-1	.	TRBJ1-3	few	TGCAGTGCTAGAGACGCCGGCACCATATATTTT	CSARDAGTIYF
TRBV30	.	TRBJ2-5	.	TGTGCCTGGAGCGCAGCGGAGACCCAGTACTTC	CAWSAAETQYF
TRBV28	TRBD1	TRBJ1-1	.	TGTGCCGGGGGGACAGAAATGAACACTGAAGCTTTCTTT	CAGGTEMNTEAFF
TRBV3-1/TRBV3-2	.	TRBJ2-5	.	TGTGCCAGCAGCCAAGATCTATTAGCGGCAGGCGAGACCCAGTACTTC	CASSQDLLAAGETQYF
TRBV18	TRBD2	TRBJ2-1	.	TGTGCCAGCTCACCACGTTTCGGGGGGGTCTCCTACAATGAGCAGTTCTTC	CASSPRFGGVSYNEQFF
TRBV12-5	.	TRBJ2-1	.	TGTGCTAGTGGGGGGCAGGAAGACAATGAGCAGTTCTTC	CASGGQEDNEQFF
TRBV5-6	TRBD1	TRBJ2-1	.	TGTGCCAGCAGCTTGATGGGGACAGGGACCTTCAATGAGCAGTTCTTC	CASSLMGTGTFNEQFF
TRBV6-4	TRBD2	TRBJ2-3	few	TGTGCCAGCAGTGAAACTAGCGGGGGGGCGGATACGCAGTATTTT	CASSETSGGADTQYF
TRBV27	TRBD1	TRBJ1-6	.	TGTGCCAGCCGGAAGGAATTTGGGACAGGGTCGGGTTATAATTCACCCCTCCACTTT	CASRKEFGTGSGYNSPLHF
TRBV6-6	TRBD1	TRBJ1-6	few	TGTGCCAGCAGACCGGGACAGGGAATTTCACCCCTCCACTTT	CASRPGQGISPLHF